This TCR beta chain originates from a study of follicular helper T cells after annual influenza vaccination. The CDR3 spans 15 residues. The junction had 9 bases not matched to a gene; V was cut back by 3 bases and J by 10 bases. Germline CDR1 LNHDA, CDR2 SQIVND (reference sequence). Survey level resolution was used for TCRB sequencing. This table comes from immunoSEQ multiplex PCR, and its TCRdb copy is limited to in-frame clones, with some not included. The top ten clones hold about 1.8% of a sample with several thousand clones, roughly 83% of them seen once. Of note for this clone: What it recognizes is unknown.

The time point was: 2014-2015 season, 7 days after vaccination. Overall study results and limits: Change in circulating plasmablasts correlated with ICOS+CD38+ cTfh clonality change.

This material consisted of CXCR5+ CD38- circulating T follicular helper cells from blood, taken 7 days after influenza vaccination. The subset was: circulating Tfh, non-naive CD4+CXCR5+PD-1+ (ICOS+CD38+ or ICOS-CD38-). The sequence derives from an adult who received the influenza vaccine. This chain connects TRBV19 to TRBJ1-6, with TRBD1 identical over 7 bases. CDR3 protein: CASSIGQAGGSPLHF. The CDR3 DNA sequence: TGTGCCAGTAGTATTGGACAGGCCGGGGGCTCACCCCTCCACTTT.